The 24 T cell receptor beta chains below were found in one sample sequenced in a study of cytomegalovirus exposure and HLA in healthy donors. With 60 Vbeta and 13 Jbeta primers, the PCR was carried out. The repertoire was sequenced with immunoSEQ multiplex PCR; TCRdb's copy has only in-frame clones and lacks some. The sample lists around 190,000 clones, around nine tenths occurring once. The sequenced sample was PBMCs. The receptors originated from a woman aged 25 to 39 in good health and CMV-seronegative.

The rearrangement joins TRBV28 to TRBJ2-6, with 9 bases matching TRBD1. CDR3 length: 17 amino acids. In germline, CDR1 is MDHEN, CDR2 SYDVKM. The J segment lost 4 bases and the V segment lost 6 bases, leaving 10 bases of the junction unmatched. This CDR3 reads CASSPAGQGSGANVLTF. The CDR3 nucleotides read TGTGCCAGCAGCCCTGCGGGACAGGGTTCCGGGGCCAACGTCCTGACTTTC.

V usage is TRBV28 and J usage is TRBJ1-3; D is undetermined. This CDR3 is built from 17 residues. In germline, CDR1 is MDHEN, CDR2 SYDVKM. V was shortened by 5 bases and J by 0 bases, with 17 bases between the two germline ends. The CDR3 here is CASSPPTVTSSGNTIYF. As DNA, the CDR3 is TGTGCCAGCAGTCCTCCAACAGTTACTAGCTCTGGAAACACCATATATTTT.

The chain couples TRBV5-1 to TRBJ2-3, with TRBD2 matching over 7 bases. The germline gives CDR1 SGHRS, CDR2 YFSETQ. The length of the CDR3 is 15 residues. J gave up 2 bases and V 2 bases, and 5 bases lay outside the gene matches. CDR3 in DNA: TGCGCCAGCAGCTTAAACGGGAGGACCACAGATACGCAGTATTTT. Amino acids: CASSLNGRTTDTQYF.

The rearrangement uses TRBV2 and TRBJ2-3; TRBD2 matches 16 bases. The CDR3 extends over 16 amino acids. J lost 4 bases, V lost 8 bases, and 6 bases had no gene match. Looked up from germline, CDR1 is SNHLY and CDR2 is FYNNEI. The CDR3 region is CASCPGTSGGADTQYF. In DNA, the CDR3 is TGTGCCAGCTGTCCCGGGACTAGCGGGGGGGCAGATACGCAGTATTTT.

The chain couples TRBV5-8 to TRBJ2-7; no firm D call. V was pared by 1 base and J by 2 bases, with 10 bases between. This CDR3 is built from 14 residues. Germline V gene sequence: CDR1 SGHTS, CDR2 YDEGEE. DNA for the CDR3: TGTGCCAGCAGCTTGTATCCCGAGACCTACGAGCAGTACTTC. This encodes CASSLYPETYEQYF.

This chain joins TRBV28 and TRBJ2-5, with D perhaps matching TRBD1 (6 bases). The DNA end lines up better with TRBJ2-7; the J call may be wrong. This CDR3 region has 16 residues. Germline loops: CDR1 MDHEN, CDR2 SYDVKM. The CDR3 bases are TGTGCCAGCAGTTCAGCACAGGGTATGATCGCCTACGAGCAGTACTTC. Its protein is CASSSAQGMIAYEQYF.

The genes are TRBV18 and TRBJ1-3, with D hard to call. Germline V lookup: CDR1 KGHSH, CDR2 LQKENI. Between the trimmed V and J ends, which lost 3 bases and 0 bases, there was a span of 15 bases. CDR3 length: 17 residues. CDR3 sequence reads: CASSPRMSGNSGNTIYF. The CDR3 nucleotides are TGTGCCAGCTCACCGCGGATGAGTGGAAACTCTGGAAACACCATATATTTT.

The chain employs TRBV19 and TRBJ1-5, with D unresolved. The germline V and J ends were trimmed by 4 bases and 2 bases, with 12 bases remaining between them. Per germline, CDR1 LNHDA and CDR2 SQIVND (reference sequence). There are 15 residues in the CDR3. The CDR3 loop is CASSRSGDRNQPQHF. In DNA, the CDR3 is TGTGCCAGTAGTAGGTCCGGGGATCGCAATCAGCCCCAGCATTTT.

The chain has TRBV28 and TRBJ1-5, with D hard to call. Germline-derived CDR1 and CDR2 are MDHEN and SYDVKM. The V end was cut by 8 bases, the J end by 5 bases, with 10 bases between. The length of the CDR3 is 12 residues. The CDR3 DNA reads as TGTGCCAGCCGTTCCCCCGATCAGCCCCAGCATTTT. Translating gives CASRSPDQPQHF.

This clone has only one observation. This chain uses TRBV6-5 with TRBJ1-1; D uncertain. The CDR3 loop spans 14 amino acids. The V and J ends lost 4 bases and 1 base respectively, with 10 bases between them. CDR1 is MNHEY, CDR2 SVGAGI, per germline. CDR3 region: CASSWSEGNTEAFF. CDR3 in DNA: TGTGCCAGCAGTTGGTCGGAGGGGAACACTGAAGCTTTCTTT.

This clone was counted a few times. The chain joins TRBV27 to TRBJ2-1; the match to TRBD2 covers 11 bases. The junction had 4 bases not matched to a gene; V was cut back by 6 bases and J by 3 bases. The germline gives CDR1 MNHEY, CDR2 SMNVEV (reference sequence). The CDR3 has 15 amino acids. This CDR3 reads CASRPLAGGYNEQFF. The CDR3 nucleotides are TGTGCCAGCAGGCCTCTAGCGGGGGGCTACAATGAGCAGTTCTTC.

The chain carries TRBV13 and TRBJ2-7; 7 bases align to TRBD1. J gave up 7 bases and V 5 bases, and 17 bases lay outside the gene matches. The CDR3 runs 16 residues. Germline V gene lookup returns CDR1 PRHDT and CDR2 FYEKMQ (reference sequence). DNA for the CDR3: TGTGCCAGCAGCGTTTTAACAGGGGACCCTACCGAAGAGCAGTACTTC. It encodes CASSVLTGDPTEEQYF.

The table lists this clone with a few counts. The chain links TRBV5-1 to TRBJ1-4; 12 bases line up with TRBD1. Per germline, CDR1 SGHRS and CDR2 YFSETQ. The CDR3 runs 16 residues. The J segment lost 4 bases and the V segment lost 3 bases, leaving 4 bases of the junction unmatched. The CDR3 DNA sequence: TGCGCCAGCAGCTGGGGACAGGGGGCCAGTAATGAAAAACTGTTTTTT. Translated: CASSWGQGASNEKLFF. The full variable domain, with the rest looked up from reference TRBV5-1 and TRBJ1-4, is KAGVTQTPRYLIKTRGQQVTLSCSPISGHRSVSWYQQTPGQGLQFLFEYFSETQRNKGNFPGRFSGRQFSNSRSEMNVSTLELGDSALYLCASSWGQGASNEKLFFGSGTQLSVL.

This clone was counted only a few times. The chain couples TRBV6-1 to TRBJ1-1; no firm D call. The germline V gene encodes CDR1 MNHNS and CDR2 SASEGT. This CDR3 has 11 residues. Trimming took 6 bases from V and 1 from J, leaving 3 bases between them. The CDR3 DNA sequence: TGTGCCAGCAGGGCGAACACTGAAGCTTTCTTT. Translation gives CASRANTEAFF.

The V gene is TRBV2, the J gene TRBJ2-5; 8 nucleotides agree with TRBD2. This CDR3 has 15 residues. Trimming removed 3 bases from V and 1 base from J; junction bases left unmatched: 4. Per germline, CDR1 SNHLY and CDR2 FYNNEI. The CDR3 DNA reads as TGTGCCAGCAGTGAGGAGCGGGGGAGCCAAGAGACCCAGTACTTC. Translating it yields CASSEERGSQETQYF.

The gene calls are TRBV7-3 and TRBJ2-2, with D perhaps TRBD2 (5 bases). Trimming took 4 bases from V and 4 from J, leaving 13 bases between them. The V gene's germline CDR1 is SGHTA and CDR2 FQGTGA. The CDR3 is made up of 15 amino acids. CDR3 nucleotides: TGTGCCAGCAGCTCGGGCCCCGGGGTCACCGGGGAGCTGTTTTTT. Translated: CASSSGPGVTGELFF.

The table lists this clone with a count of one. J is TRBJ1-1 and V is TRBV6-5; TRBD1 matches at 9 bases. The CDR3 spans 12 residues. The ends lost 6 bases at V and 13 bases at J; junction bases unmatched: 9. Germline CDR1 reads MNHEY; CDR2 reads SVGAGI. Written as DNA, the CDR3 is TGTGCCAGCAGCCACAGACCGGGACAGGGTTTCTTT. It translates to CASSHRPGQGFF.

The chain links TRBV27 to TRBJ2-3, with D maybe TRBD2 (5 bases). The length of the CDR3 is 15 residues. From germline, CDR1 is MNHEY and CDR2 SMNVEV (reference sequence). The ends were cut back, 8 bases at V and 4 bases at J, with 19 bases in the middle. The DNA for the CDR3 is TGTGCCAGCGGCCGGTATTTGGCGGAGGCAGATACGCAGTATTTT. Protein product: CASGRYLAEADTQYF.

This chain links TRBV6-1 with TRBJ2-5, with D perhaps TRBD2 (6 bases). In germline, CDR1 is MNHNS, CDR2 SASEGT. The germline V and J ends were trimmed by 5 bases and 7 bases, with 17 bases remaining between them. This CDR3 is 14 amino acids long. The chain's CDR3 is CASSLEGQVVTQYF. For the CDR3, the DNA is TGTGCCAGCAGTCTGGAGGGCCAGGTAGTGACCCAGTACTTC.

In its sample, this clone was seen a few times. This chain joins TRBV4-1 and TRBJ2-1; 7 nucleotides agree with TRBD2. Germline V lookup: CDR1 MGHRA, CDR2 YSYEKL. J gave up 0 bases and V 1 base, and 9 bases lay outside the gene matches. The CDR3 contains 18 residues. The CDR3 spells CASSQVGSGVSSYNEQFF. The CDR3, as DNA: TGCGCCAGCAGCCAAGTGGGAAGCGGGGTGAGCTCCTACAATGAGCAGTTCTTC.

The chain recombines TRBV5-1 with TRBJ2-1; D is possibly TRBD2 (6 bases). The V end lost 4 bases, the J end lost 8 bases, and 25 bases lay between the germline ends. The CDR3 totals 17 residues. From germline, CDR1 is SGHRS and CDR2 YFSETQ. The CDR3 loop reads CASSLGSGGMNGDEQFF. CDR3 DNA: TGCGCCAGCAGCCTCGGGAGTGGCGGGATGAATGGCGATGAGCAGTTCTTC.

V and J are TRBV5-4 and TRBJ2-5, with D unclear. Trimming took off 3 bases at V and 5 bases at J, with 14 bases between the two ends. The CDR3 is 14 amino acids. CDR1 is SGHNT, CDR2 YYREEE, per germline (reference sequence). CDR3 loop: CASSSQARVETQYF. CDR3 DNA sequence: TGTGCCAGCAGCTCCCAGGCTCGTGTGGAGACCCAGTACTTC.

V and J are TRBV7-9 and TRBJ2-3; TRBD1 is a possible D gene (5 bases). Germline CDR1 is SEHNR and CDR2 is FQNEAQ (reference sequence). The CDR3 totals 16 residues. V was clipped by 5 bases and J by 4 bases, with 19 bases between them. CDR3 coding DNA: TGTGCCAGCAGCCCGTCCAAGGGGCTTCGCCCAGATACGCAGTATTTT. This encodes CASSPSKGLRPDTQYF.

This clone was counted once. The V gene is TRBV18, the J gene TRBJ2-5, with 16 bases lining up with TRBD2. V shed 3 bases, J shed 5 bases, and the junction held 3 bases outside the gene matches. The CDR3 extends over 16 amino acids. CDR1 KGHSH and CDR2 LQKENI come from the germline V gene. As DNA, the CDR3 is TGTGCCAGCTCACCGGGACTAGCGGGAGGGCCTGAGACCCAGTACTTC. It is translated as CASSPGLAGGPETQYF.